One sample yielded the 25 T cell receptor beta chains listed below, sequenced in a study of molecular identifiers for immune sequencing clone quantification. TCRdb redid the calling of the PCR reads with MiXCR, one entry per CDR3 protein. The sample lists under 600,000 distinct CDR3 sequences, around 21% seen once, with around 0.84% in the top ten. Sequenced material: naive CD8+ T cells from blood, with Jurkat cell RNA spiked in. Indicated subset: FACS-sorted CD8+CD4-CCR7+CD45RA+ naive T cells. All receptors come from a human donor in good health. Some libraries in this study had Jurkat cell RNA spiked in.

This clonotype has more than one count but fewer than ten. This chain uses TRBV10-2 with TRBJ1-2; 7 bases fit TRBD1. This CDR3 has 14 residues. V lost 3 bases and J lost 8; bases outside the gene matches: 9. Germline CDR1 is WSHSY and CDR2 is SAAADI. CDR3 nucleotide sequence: TGCGCCAGCAGTGAAGGAGGGGGCCAAAGAGGCTACACCTTC. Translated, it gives CASSEGGGQRGYTF.

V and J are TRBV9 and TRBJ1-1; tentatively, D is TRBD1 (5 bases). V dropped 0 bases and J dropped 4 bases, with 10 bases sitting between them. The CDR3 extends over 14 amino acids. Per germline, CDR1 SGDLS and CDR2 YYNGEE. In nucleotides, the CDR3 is TGTGCCAGCAGCGTAGAAGGGGCAGGCACTGAAGCTTTCTTT. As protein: CASSVEGAGTEAFF.

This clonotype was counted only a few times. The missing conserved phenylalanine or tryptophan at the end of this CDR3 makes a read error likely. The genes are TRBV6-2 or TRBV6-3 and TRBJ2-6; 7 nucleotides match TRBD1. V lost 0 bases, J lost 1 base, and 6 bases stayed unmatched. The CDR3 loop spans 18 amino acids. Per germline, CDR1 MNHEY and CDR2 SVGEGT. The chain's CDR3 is CASSYSGTVHSGANVLTS. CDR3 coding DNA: TGTGCCAGCAGTTACTCGGGGACAGTGCATTCTGGGGCCAACGTCCTGACTTCC.

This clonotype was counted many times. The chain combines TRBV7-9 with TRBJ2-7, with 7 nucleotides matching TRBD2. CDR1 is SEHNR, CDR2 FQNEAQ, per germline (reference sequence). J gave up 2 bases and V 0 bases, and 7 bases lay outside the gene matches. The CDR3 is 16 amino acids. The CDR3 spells CASSLAPLGTTYEQYF. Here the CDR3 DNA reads TGTGCCAGCAGCTTAGCGCCACTCGGGACTACCTACGAGCAGTACTTC. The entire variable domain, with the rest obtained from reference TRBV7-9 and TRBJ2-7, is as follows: DTGVSQNPRHKITKRGQNVTFRCDPISEHNRLYWYRQTLGQGPEFLTYFQNEAQLEKSRLLSDRFSAERPKGSFSTLEIQRTEQGDSAMYLCASSLAPLGTTYEQYFGPGTRLTVT.

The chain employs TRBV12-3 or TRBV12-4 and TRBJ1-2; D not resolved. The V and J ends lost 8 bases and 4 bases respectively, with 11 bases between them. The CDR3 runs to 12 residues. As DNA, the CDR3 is TGTGCCAGCCGGCGGGTCATCTATGGCTACACCTTC. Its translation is CASRRVIYGYTF.

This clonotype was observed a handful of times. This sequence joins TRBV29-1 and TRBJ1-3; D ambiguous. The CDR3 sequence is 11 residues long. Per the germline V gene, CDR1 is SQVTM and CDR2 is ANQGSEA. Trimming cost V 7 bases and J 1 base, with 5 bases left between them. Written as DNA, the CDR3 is TGCAGCGGCGTATCTGGAAACACCATATATTTT. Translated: CSGVSGNTIYF.

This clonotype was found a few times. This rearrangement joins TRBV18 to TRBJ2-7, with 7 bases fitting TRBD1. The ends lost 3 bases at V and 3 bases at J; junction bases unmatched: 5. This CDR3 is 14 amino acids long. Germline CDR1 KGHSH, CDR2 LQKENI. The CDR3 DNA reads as TGTGCCAGCTCACCCAGGGACAGCATCTACGAGCAGTACTTC. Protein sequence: CASSPRDSIYEQYF.

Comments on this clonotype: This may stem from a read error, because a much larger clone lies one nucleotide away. The CDR3 sequence: CASSQLRVTGANVLTF. For the CDR3, the DNA is TGCGCCAGCAGCCAACTCAGGGTGACTGGGGCCAACGTCCTGACTTTC. The chain links TRBV4-3 to TRBJ2-6; the D gene is possibly TRBD1 (5 bases). Trimming stripped 2 bases from V and 2 bases from J, with 10 bases between. Germline loops: CDR1 LGHNA, CDR2 YSLEER. The CDR3 extends over 16 amino acids.

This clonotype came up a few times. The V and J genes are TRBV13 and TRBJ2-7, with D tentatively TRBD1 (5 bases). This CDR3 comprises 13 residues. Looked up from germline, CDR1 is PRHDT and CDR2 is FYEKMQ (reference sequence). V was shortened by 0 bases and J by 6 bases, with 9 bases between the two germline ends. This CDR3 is CASSLGQAAEQYF. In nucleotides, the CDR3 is TGTGCCAGCAGCTTAGGACAGGCGGCCGAGCAGTACTTC.

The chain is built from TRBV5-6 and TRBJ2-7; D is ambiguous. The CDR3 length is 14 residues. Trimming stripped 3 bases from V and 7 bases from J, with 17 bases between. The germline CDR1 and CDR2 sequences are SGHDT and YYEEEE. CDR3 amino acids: CASSSWQTSGEQYF. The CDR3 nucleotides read TGTGCCAGCAGCTCGTGGCAAACCTCTGGGGAGCAGTACTTC.

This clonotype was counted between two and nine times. The CDR3 region is CASSHSRAGYNEQFF. CDR3 in DNA: TGTGCCAGCAGCCACAGCAGGGCGGGGTACAATGAGCAGTTCTTC. The chain uses TRBV5-4 and TRBJ2-1; possible D gene TRBD2, 6 bases. The V gene lost 4 bases and the J gene lost 4 bases, with 15 bases spanning the gap. From germline, CDR1 is SGHNT and CDR2 YYREEE (reference sequence). The CDR3 is 15 residues long.

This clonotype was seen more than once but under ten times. In DNA form, the CDR3 reads TGCGCCAGCAGCTTGGGAGAACTTTTCGAGCAGTACTTC. The encoded protein is CASSLGELFEQYF. The V call is TRBV5-1, the J call TRBJ2-7; D is undetermined. The germline CDR1 and CDR2 sequences are SGHRS and YFSETQ. The V gene lost 0 bases and the J gene lost 6 bases, with 10 bases spanning the gap. This CDR3 is built from 13 residues.

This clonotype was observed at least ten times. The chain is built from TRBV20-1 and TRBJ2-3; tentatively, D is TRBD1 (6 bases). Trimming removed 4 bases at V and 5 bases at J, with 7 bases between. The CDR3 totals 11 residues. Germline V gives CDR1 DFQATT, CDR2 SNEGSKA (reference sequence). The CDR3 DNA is TGCAGTGCTATAGGGGGAGATACGCAGTATTTT. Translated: CSAIGGDTQYF.

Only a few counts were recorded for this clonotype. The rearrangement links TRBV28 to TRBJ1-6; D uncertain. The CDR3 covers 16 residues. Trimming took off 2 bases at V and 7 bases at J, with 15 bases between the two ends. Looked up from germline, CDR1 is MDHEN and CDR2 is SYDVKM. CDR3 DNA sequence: TGTGCCAGCAGTTTAGTGATAGGTAGCAGCAATTCACCCCTCCACTTT. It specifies CASSLVIGSSNSPLHF. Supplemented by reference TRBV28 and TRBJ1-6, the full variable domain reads DVKVTQSSRYLVKRTGEKVFLECVQDMDHENMFWYRQDPGLGLRLIYFSYDVKMKEKGDIPEGYSVSREKKERFSLILESASTNQTSMYLCASSLVIGSSNSPLHFGNGTRLTVT.

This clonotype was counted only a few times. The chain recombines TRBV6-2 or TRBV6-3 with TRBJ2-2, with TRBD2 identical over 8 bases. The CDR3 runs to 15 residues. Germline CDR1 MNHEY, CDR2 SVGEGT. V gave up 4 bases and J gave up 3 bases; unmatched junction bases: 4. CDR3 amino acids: CASSWLAGYTGELFF. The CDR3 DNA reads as TGTGCCAGCAGTTGGTTAGCGGGGTACACCGGGGAGCTGTTTTTT.

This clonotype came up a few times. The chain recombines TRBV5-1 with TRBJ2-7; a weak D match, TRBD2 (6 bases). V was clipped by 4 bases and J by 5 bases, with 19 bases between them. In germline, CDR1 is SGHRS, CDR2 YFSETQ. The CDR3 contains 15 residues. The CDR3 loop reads CASSAGGRTVDEQYF. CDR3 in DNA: TGCGCCAGCAGCGCCGGGGGACGAACAGTGGACGAGCAGTACTTC.

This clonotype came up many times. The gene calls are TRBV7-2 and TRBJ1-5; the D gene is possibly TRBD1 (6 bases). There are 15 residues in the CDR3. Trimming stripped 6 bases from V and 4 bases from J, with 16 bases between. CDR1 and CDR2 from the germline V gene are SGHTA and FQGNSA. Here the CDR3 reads CASSNTRDKNQPQHF. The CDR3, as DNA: TGTGCCAGCAGTAACACCCGGGACAAAAATCAGCCCCAGCATTTT.

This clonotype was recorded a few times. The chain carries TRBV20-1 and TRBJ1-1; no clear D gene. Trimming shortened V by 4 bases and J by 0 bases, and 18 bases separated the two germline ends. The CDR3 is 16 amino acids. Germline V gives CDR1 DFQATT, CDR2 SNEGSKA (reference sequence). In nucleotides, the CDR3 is TGCAGTGCTACCCCAACCGTGGATGGTATGAACACTGAAGCTTTCTTT. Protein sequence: CSATPTVDGMNTEAFF.

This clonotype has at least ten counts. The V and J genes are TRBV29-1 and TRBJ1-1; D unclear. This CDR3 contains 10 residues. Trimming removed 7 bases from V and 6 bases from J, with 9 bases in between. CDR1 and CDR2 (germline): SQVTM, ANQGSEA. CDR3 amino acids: CSAGGAEAFF. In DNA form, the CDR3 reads TGCAGCGCCGGTGGGGCTGAAGCTTTCTTT.

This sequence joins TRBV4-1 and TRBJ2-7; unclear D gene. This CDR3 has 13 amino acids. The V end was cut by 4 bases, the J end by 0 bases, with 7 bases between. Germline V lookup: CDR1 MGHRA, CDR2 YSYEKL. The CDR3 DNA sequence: TGCGCCAGCAGCCGCGCAGTCTCCTACGAGCAGTACTTC. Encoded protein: CASSRAVSYEQYF.

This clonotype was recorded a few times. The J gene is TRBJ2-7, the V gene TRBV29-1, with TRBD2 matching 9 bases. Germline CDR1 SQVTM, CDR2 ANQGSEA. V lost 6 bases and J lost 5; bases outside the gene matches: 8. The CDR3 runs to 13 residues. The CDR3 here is CSVLGLASNEQYF. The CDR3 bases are TGCAGCGTCCTGGGACTAGCTTCCAACGAGCAGTACTTC.

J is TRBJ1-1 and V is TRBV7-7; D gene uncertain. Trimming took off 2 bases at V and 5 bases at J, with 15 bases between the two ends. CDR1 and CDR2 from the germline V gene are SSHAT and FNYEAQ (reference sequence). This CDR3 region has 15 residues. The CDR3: CASSLLREVRTEAFF. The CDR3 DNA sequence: TGTGCCAGCAGCTTACTTAGGGAGGTCCGAACTGAAGCTTTCTTT.

CDR3 sequence (DNA): TGCGCCAGCAGCCAAATGGACAGGGGAGGGTACGAGCAGTACTTC. Residues: CASSQMDRGGYEQYF. This chain joins TRBV4-3 and TRBJ2-7; the match to TRBD1 covers 9 bases. The CDR3 consists of 15 residues. The germline V gene encodes CDR1 LGHNA and CDR2 YSLEER. J lost 4 bases, V lost 2 bases, and 6 bases had no gene match.

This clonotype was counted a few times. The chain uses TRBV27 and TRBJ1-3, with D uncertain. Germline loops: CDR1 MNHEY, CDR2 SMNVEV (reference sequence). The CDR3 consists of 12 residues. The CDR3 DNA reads TGTACCCCCAGACGGCCTGGAAACACCATATATTTT. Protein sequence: CTPRRPGNTIYF.

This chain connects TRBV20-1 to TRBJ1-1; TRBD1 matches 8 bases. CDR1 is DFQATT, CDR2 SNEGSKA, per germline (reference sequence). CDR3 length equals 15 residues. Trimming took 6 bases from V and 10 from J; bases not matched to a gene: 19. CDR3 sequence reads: CSARSRTGFNPVAFF. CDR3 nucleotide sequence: TGCAGTGCAAGGTCCCGGACAGGGTTTAATCCTGTAGCTTTCTTT.